This T cell receptor beta chain was observed in a study of beta chain features in type 1 diabetes (dated by TCRdb to 2016 to 2019). About the investigation overall: Patients and healthy donors did not differ in mean age, gender distribution, total cell number or subset yield. In the study, TCRB repertoires of sorted circulating CD4+ T cell subsets from recently diagnosed type 1 diabetes patients were compared with those of matched healthy donors. A total of around 110,000,000 sorted cells were examined across all samples, and RNA yield correlated strongly with the number of cells per subset. Naive and central memory subsets were obtained from all 30 or so donors, but regulatory and stem cell-like memory subsets were isolated from only 8 patients and roughly eight healthy donors. Summary of the overall study and its limitations: Because cDNA was sequenced instead of genomic DNA, activated cells with high expression could be over-represented, although the groups did not differ in activation or CD3 levels. At VDJ recombination sites, patients with type 1 diabetes made fewer insertions and deleted more nucleotides, a pattern implying thymic rearrangement abnormalities. PCR might favor shorter templates, but patient and control samples were amplified and corrected together, so any skew would affect both groups equally. The naive, central memory and regulatory TCRB repertoires appeared to resemble one another more closely among patients than among healthy donors. In all four CD4+ subsets, TCRB CDR3 length was moderately but significantly shorter in type 1 diabetes patients. HLA sub-analyses involved small numbers of individuals, so any influence of HLA type on TCRB rearrangement remained unresolved.

V ends up 5 bases short and J 6 bases short, with an unmatched junction base count of 6. The CDR1 and CDR2 encoded by the germline V gene are SGHDT and YYEEEE. Spanning cysteine to phenylalanine, the CDR3 consists of 13 amino acids. Only the CDR3 portion is preserved as DNA: 39 bases, with reading frame beginning at the first base. The entire amount of isolated RNA was reverse transcribed using the High Capacity cDNA Reverse Transcription Kit, so the sequenced TCRB transcripts were expressed ones. Naive, central memory and regulatory T cell samples underwent deep immunoSEQ sequencing, averaging around 3.9 million total reads per sample. After sorted cells were lysed in RLT buffer, RNA was extracted with DNase-treated RNeasy Micro or Mini kits, with the choice depending on cell number. Each cell subset was processed separately to prevent cross-contamination, with patient and healthy donor samples processed together. Using the immunoSEQ multiplex PCR, TCRB sequences were amplified from cDNA into 87-bp fragments spanning the CDR3 region. Sequencing of the amplicons was done on the Illumina HiSeq platform. The paper's data handling went like this. PCR bias was computationally corrected using synthetic template baselines, reads within Hamming distance 2 were collapsed, and singletons that could not be merged were discarded. By aligning reads against IMGT, V, D and J genes, CDR3 length, and insertions or deletions at six rearrangement sites were assigned. Clonotype counts were normalized to sorted cell number within each subset before computing true diversity and Gini coefficients with the tcR R package. The overlap coefficient, calculated on TCRB nucleotide sequences, was used to quantify repertoire sharing. Out-of-frame TCRB sequences from naive cells were analyzed as a proxy for the pre-selection repertoire. In its TCRdb copy, this immuneACCESS table keeps in-frame sequences only and misses some clones. Where compared with another copy, unresolved V genes explain less than half of these, and the others have no known cause. The DNA gave D and trimming, while V, J and clone size come from that table. The sample table contains 970,000 or so clones; only one count was recorded for about a sixth of them. The ten largest make up 0.023% of the sample.

There are a few counts of this clone. The specificity of this receptor is unknown. Base qualities are not at hand, and no much larger clone is one base apart. Each donor gave one peripheral blood draw, about 110 mL on average, collected into heparinised tubes. A BD FACSAria II and a panel including CD45RO, CCR7, CD25, CD127, CD95 and CD27 were used to sort naive, central memory, regulatory and stem cell-like memory CD4+ T cells. All sorted populations exceeded 95% purity. PBMCs were isolated immediately by Lymphoprep density gradient centrifugation and stained directly without culture. So that batch effects would be minimized, each experiment stained and sorted samples in pairs, pairing one healthy donor with one patient.

Sequencing was performed on naive CD4+ T cells from blood. What the cell subset or site label conveys for this sample: true naive CD4+ T cells. The chain uses TRBV5-6 and TRBJ1-2, with TRBD1 identical over 8 junction bases. The receptor comes from a woman aged 18-29 years in good health. The CDR3 region reads CASRGQGVNGYTF. The nucleotides are TGTGCCAGCAGAGGACAGGGCGTGAATGGCTACACCTTC. Full variable domain (CDR3 extended with the reference TRBV5-6 and TRBJ1-2 proteins): DAGVTQSPTHLIKTRGQQVTLRCSPKSGHDTVSWYQQALGQGPQFIFQYYEEEERQRGNFPDRFSGHQFPNYSSELNVNALLLGDSALYLCASRGQGVNGYTFGSGTRLTVV.